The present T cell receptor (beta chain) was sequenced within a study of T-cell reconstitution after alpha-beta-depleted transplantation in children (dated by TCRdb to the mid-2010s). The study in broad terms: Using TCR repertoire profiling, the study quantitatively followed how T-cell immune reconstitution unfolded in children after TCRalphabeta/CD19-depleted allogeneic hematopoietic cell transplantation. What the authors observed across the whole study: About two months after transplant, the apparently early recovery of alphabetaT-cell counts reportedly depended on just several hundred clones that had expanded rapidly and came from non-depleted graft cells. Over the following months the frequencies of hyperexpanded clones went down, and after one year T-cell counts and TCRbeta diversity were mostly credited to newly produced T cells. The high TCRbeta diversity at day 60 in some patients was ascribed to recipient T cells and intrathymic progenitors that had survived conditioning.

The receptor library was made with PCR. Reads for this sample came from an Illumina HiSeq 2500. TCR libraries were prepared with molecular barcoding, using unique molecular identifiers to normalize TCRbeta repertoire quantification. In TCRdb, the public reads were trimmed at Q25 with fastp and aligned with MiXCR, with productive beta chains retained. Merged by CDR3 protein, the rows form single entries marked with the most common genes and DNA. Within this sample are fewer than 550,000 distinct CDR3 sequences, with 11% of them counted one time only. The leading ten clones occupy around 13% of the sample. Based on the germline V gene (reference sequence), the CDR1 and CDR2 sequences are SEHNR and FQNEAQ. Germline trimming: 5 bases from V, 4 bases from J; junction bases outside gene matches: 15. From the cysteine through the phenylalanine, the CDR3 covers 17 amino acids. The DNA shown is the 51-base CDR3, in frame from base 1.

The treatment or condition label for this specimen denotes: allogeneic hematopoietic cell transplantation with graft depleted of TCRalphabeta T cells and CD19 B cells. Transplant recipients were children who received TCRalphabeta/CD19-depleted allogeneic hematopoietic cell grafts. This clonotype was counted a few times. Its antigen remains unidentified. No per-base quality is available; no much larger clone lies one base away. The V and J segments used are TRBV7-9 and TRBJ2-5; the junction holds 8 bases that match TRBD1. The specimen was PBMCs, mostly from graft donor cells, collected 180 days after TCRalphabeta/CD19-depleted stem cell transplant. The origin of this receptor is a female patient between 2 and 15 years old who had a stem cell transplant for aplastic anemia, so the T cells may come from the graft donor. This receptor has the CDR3 CASSPRTGQTKGETQYF. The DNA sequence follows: TGTGCCAGCAGCCCCCGGACAGGGCAAACGAAAGGAGAGACCCAGTACTTC.